The entry below describes one T cell receptor beta chain. Its antigen is undetermined. With 5 bases removed from V and 5 bases from J, the gap between germline ends came to 18 bases. Germline CDR1 and CDR2: LNHDA and SQIVND (reference sequence). The CDR3 runs 15 residues. This table comes from immunoSEQ multiplex PCR, and its TCRdb copy is limited to in-frame clones, with some not included. The table shows about 470,000 clones, with roughly 77% occurring only once. The data were obtained in a study of shared clonotypes between healthy human individuals. Across the whole study: The people who gave samples were two women and a few men aged 18 to 49. Findings and caveats of the study: Clonotype sharing among donors was expected to depend on sequencing depth.

This rearrangement joins TRBV19 to TRBJ2-5, with D tentatively TRBD2 (7 bases). This clonotype was obtained from a woman aged 40 to 50 in good health. Some clones in this sample may be carry-over from other donors' samples. Sequences were obtained from PBMCs. The CDR3 reads CASSDRDTGGETQYF. The CDR3 bases are TGTGCCAGTAGTGACCGGGACACCGGGGGGGAGACCCAGTACTTC. Full variable domain (remainder filled in from reference TRBV19 and TRBJ2-5): DGGITQSPKYLFRKEGQNVTLSCEQNLNHDAMYWYRQDPGQGLRLIYYSQIVNDFQKGDIAEGYSVSREKKESFPLTVTSAQKNPTAFYLCASSDRDTGGETQYFGPGTRLLVL.